These 14 T cell receptor beta chains were sequenced from one sample in a study of identical twins. MiXCR, applied by TCRdb to the 5' RACE reads, yields one record per CDR3 protein. The sample has fewer than 800,000 distinct CDR3 sequences, 7% to 7.5% seen once. The sample was also linked to a second study, of yellow fever vaccine responses in identical twins.

The specimen was PBMCs. The source is a woman in her late teens or twenties in good health.

This chain links TRBV11-3 with TRBJ2-7; unclear D gene. This CDR3 is 15 amino acids long. Trimming left V 5 bases short and J 2 bases short, with 16 bases between. Germline-derived CDR1 and CDR2 are SGHNT and YENEEA. The CDR3 sequence: CASSTGTALTYEQYV. The CDR3 DNA reads TGTGCCAGCAGCACCGGTACAGCCCTAACCTACGAGCAGTACGTC.

The genes are TRBV3-1 and TRBJ2-1; unclear D gene. The CDR3 loop spans 14 amino acids. V was cut by 1 base and J by 6 bases, with 10 bases left in between. Germline V gene data show CDR1 as LGHDT and CDR2 as YNNKEL (reference sequence). CDR3 bases: TGTGCCAGCAGCCAAGGAGTAACTGTCAATGAGCAGTTCTTC. This sequence encodes CASSQGVTVNEQFF.

This clonotype was picked up a small number of times. J is TRBJ1-1 and V is TRBV6-5; D remains ambiguous. The CDR3 totals 15 residues. Looked up from germline, CDR1 is MNHEY and CDR2 is SVGAGI. Trimming took off 4 bases at V and 2 bases at J, with 14 bases between the two ends. The chain's CDR3 is CASSSINPPNTEAFF. The CDR3 DNA is TGTGCCAGCAGTTCCATTAACCCGCCCAACACTGAAGCTTTCTTT.

This clonotype came up many times. The rearrangement joins TRBV15 to TRBJ1-2, with 8 bases identical to TRBD1. CDR1 is LNHNV, CDR2 YYDKDF, per germline (reference sequence). V was clipped by 4 bases and J by 5 bases; unmatched bases: 9. This CDR3 spans 15 amino acids. DNA of the CDR3: TGTGCCACCAGCACTAACCCAGGGGGCGCGTATGGCTACACCTTC. It yields the protein CATSTNPGGAYGYTF.

The J gene is TRBJ2-7, the V gene TRBV7-9, with D maybe TRBD2 (5 bases). The CDR3 extends over 15 amino acids. Trimming removed 5 bases at V and 0 bases at J, with 14 bases between. CDR1 SEHNR and CDR2 FQNEAQ come from the germline V gene (reference sequence). CDR3 nucleotides: TGTGCCAGCAGCCCAACAAGGACTGGCTCCTACGAGCAGTACTTC. Its translation: CASSPTRTGSYEQYF. Together with reference TRBV7-9 and TRBJ2-7, the CDR3 gives the full variable domain: DTGVSQNPRHKITKRGQNVTFRCDPISEHNRLYWYRQTLGQGPEFLTYFQNEAQLEKSRLLSDRFSAERPKGSFSTLEIQRTEQGDSAMYLCASSPTRTGSYEQYFGPGTRLTVT.

This clonotype was detected only a few times. The chain couples TRBV7-2 to TRBJ2-1; 8 bases fit TRBD2. CDR1 is SGHTA and CDR2 is FQGNSA in the germline V gene. The CDR3 has 16 amino acids. After removal of 3 bases from V and 7 bases from J, the junction contained 11 bases not matched to a gene. The CDR3 DNA reads TGTGCCAGCAGCTTGGGGCCAGCGGGAGTTGGAAATGAGCAGTTCTTC. This codes for CASSLGPAGVGNEQFF.

This clonotype was observed at least ten times. The V gene is TRBV18, the J gene TRBJ2-7; TRBD2 aligns across 10 bases. The CDR3 length is 13 residues. Germline V CDR1 and CDR2: KGHSH, LQKENI. Losses at the gene ends were 3 bases for V and 6 bases for J; bases not matched to a gene: 2. The chain's CDR3 is CASSPGLASEQYV. CDR3 in DNA: TGTGCCAGCTCACCGGGACTAGCGTCCGAGCAGTACGTC.

This clonotype was seen a handful of times. The genes are TRBV20-1 and TRBJ2-3; 13 bases are shared with TRBD2. The CDR3 spans 14 residues. After removal of 3 bases from V and 5 bases from J, the junction contained 2 bases not matched to a gene. Germline V gene lookup returns CDR1 DFQATT and CDR2 SNEGSKA (reference sequence). The CDR3 sequence: CSARRTSGRDTQYF. CDR3 sequence (DNA): TGCAGTGCTAGGAGGACTAGCGGGAGAGATACGCAGTATTTT.

This clonotype has just a few counts. The chain employs TRBV12-3 or TRBV12-4 and TRBJ1-2; D unresolved. V lost 5 bases and J 7 bases, leaving 17 bases between the germline ends. This CDR3 has 14 residues. The CDR3 loop reads CASSTREGWGGYTF. The CDR3, as DNA: TGTGCCAGCAGTACTCGGGAGGGATGGGGTGGCTACACCTTC.

This rearrangement joins TRBV29-1 to TRBJ2-7; 9 bases are a match to TRBD1. V lost 4 bases and J lost 6; bases outside the gene matches: 1. This CDR3 is built from 11 residues. Germline lookup yields CDR1 SQVTM and CDR2 ANQGSEA. The DNA for the CDR3 is TGCAGCGTTGGACAGGGGGGCGAGCAGTACTTC. Amino acid sequence: CSVGQGGEQYF.

This clonotype was counted many times. The chain is built from TRBV6-2 or TRBV6-3 and TRBJ2-2; D is undetermined. The V and J ends lost 1 base and 4 bases respectively, with 10 bases between them. The germline gives CDR1 MNHEY, CDR2 SVGEGT. The CDR3 contains 15 residues. The CDR3 sequence is CASSYLVSGTGELFF. As DNA, the CDR3 is TGTGCCAGCAGTTACTTAGTCTCGGGCACCGGGGAGCTGTTTTTT.

This clonotype showed up just a few times. The chain recombines TRBV4-2 with TRBJ2-1, with no clear D. The V gene's germline CDR1 is LGHNA and CDR2 YNFKEQ. V lost 1 base and J lost 3, with 4 bases in between. CDR3 size: 13 residues. CDR3 sequence reads: CASSQAFYNEQFF. In DNA form, the CDR3 reads TGTGCCAGCAGCCAAGCATTCTACAATGAGCAGTTCTTC.

The chain has TRBV7-9 and TRBJ2-6; D is undetermined. CDR3 length equals 16 residues. The V and J ends lost 1 base and 1 base respectively, with 8 bases between them. Germline CDR1 SEHNR, CDR2 FQNEAQ (reference sequence). The CDR3 region has the DNA TGTGCCAGCAGCTTAGTCGAGGTTTCTGGGGCCAACGTCCTGACTTTC. Amino acid sequence: CASSLVEVSGANVLTF.

Only a few counts were recorded for this clonotype. The chain couples TRBV6-1 to TRBJ2-5, with 7 nucleotides matching TRBD2. The CDR3 length is 16 residues. Germline trimming cut 5 bases from V and 2 bases from J; bases unmatched to any gene: 11. Germline lookup yields CDR1 MNHNS and CDR2 SASEGT. CDR3: CASSPLVAGAQETQYF. The CDR3 nucleotides read TGTGCCAGCAGTCCTCTGGTAGCGGGTGCACAAGAGACCCAGTACTTC.